This TCR beta chain was observed in a study of cytomegalovirus exposure and HLA in healthy donors. Assay used: immunoSEQ multiplex PCR; TCRdb lists only in-frame clones, some missing. The table records about 63,000 clones, 89% of them present only once. The ends were cut back, 5 bases at V and 6 bases at J, with 5 bases in the middle. The CDR3 has 11 residues. Germline V lookup: CDR1 MDHEN, CDR2 SYDVKM. The specimen sequenced was PBMCs. This clonotype originated in a woman under 30 in good health and CMV-seronegative. The rearrangement links TRBV28 to TRBJ2-1; D is undetermined. The CDR3 DNA reads as TGTGCCAGCAGTCTAATCAATGAGCAGTTCTTC. Translation: CASSLINEQFF. Filled out from reference TRBV28 and TRBJ2-1, the complete variable domain reads DVKVTQSSRYLVKRTGEKVFLECVQDMDHENMFWYRQDPGLGLRLIYFSYDVKMKEKGDIPEGYSVSREKKERFSLILESASTNQTSMYLCASSLINEQFFGPGTRLTVL.